The T cell receptor beta chain described here comes from a study of cytomegalovirus exposure and HLA in healthy donors. Study-wide findings and caveats: Confirmation in vitro established that a few CMV-associated chains were specific for CMV antigens. A missense variant in DCLRE1C was later tied to TCR beta V- and J-gene trimming.

It was healthy bone marrow donors who served as donors. Primers included in the PCR were 60 Vbeta and 13 Jbeta primers. The protocol was immunoSEQ multiplex PCR, while the TCRdb copy is restricted to in-frame clones and leaves out a portion. Of 150,000 to 200,000 clones listed, 81% were seen once; the top ten hold approximately 1.3%. Germline V gene data show CDR1 as LNHDA and CDR2 as SQIVND (reference sequence). Trimming took 4 bases from V and 4 from J; bases not matched to a gene: 0. The length of the CDR3 is 14 residues. Notes on this clone: Antigen specificity is unknown.

This receptor was obtained from a man between 50 and 59 years old in good health and CMV-seropositive. The material sequenced was PBMCs. This rearrangement joins TRBV19 to TRBJ2-2, with 10 nucleotides matching TRBD2. The CDR3 here is CASSRLAGTGELFF. For the CDR3, the DNA is TGTGCCAGTAGTAGACTAGCGGGCACCGGGGAGCTGTTTTTT.